Listed below are T cell receptor beta chains from one sample, sequenced in a study of low-dose radiotherapy and immunotherapy resistance in tumors. TCRdb re-analysed the reads in MiXCR, keeping a single row per CDR3 protein. Among over 55,000 distinct CDR3 sequences listed, more than 25% were seen once. Material: PBMCs, obtained before treatment. The receptor source for this set is a female donor with ovarian cancer. The CDR3 runs from the conserved cysteine through the conserved F or W. The D gene is left open where the match is weak. The listing skips clone size in some rows; elsewhere it reads once, few, many or a size class.

-,TRBV29-1,12,many,TRBJ2-1,CSGSDNYNEQFF,TGCAGCGGTTCGGACAACTACAATGAGCAGTTCTTC
-,TRBV5-1,12,-,TRBJ2-4,CASSFDRNIQYF,TGCGCCAGCAGCTTTGACAGAAACATTCAGTACTTC
-,TRBV7-9,13,many,TRBJ2-2,CASSHTGTGELFF,TGTGCCAGCAGCCACACCGGCACCGGGGAGCTGTTTTTT
TRBD1,TRBV29-1,15,many,TRBJ2-2,CRGGDRTGGTGELFF,TGCAGGGGGGGGGATAGGACAGGGGGCACCGGGGAGCTGTTTTTT
-,TRBV20-1,16,many,TRBJ1-5,CSARSQRGYSNQPQHF,TGCAGTGCTAGGAGCCAGAGGGGGTATAGCAATCAGCCCCAGCATTTT
TRBD1,TRBV19,14,few,TRBJ2-7,CASRQGPPSYEQYF,TGTGCCAGCCGACAGGGGCCACCCTCCTACGAGCAGTACTTC
TRBD1,TRBV18,14,many,TRBJ2-7,CASSPSTGGVEQYF,TGTGCCAGCTCACCATCGACAGGGGGCGTCGAGCAGTACTTC
TRBD1,TRBV24-1,18,many,TRBJ2-5,CATSDRRGQGASLETQYF,TGTGCCACCAGTGATCGCAGGGGACAGGGGGCGTCATTGGAGACCCAGTACTTC
-,TRBV5-8,16,-,TRBJ2-3,CASSFMAASFTDTQYF,TGTGCCAGCAGCTTTATGGCGGCTTCCTTCACAGATACGCAGTATTTT
-,TRBV11-2,15,few,TRBJ2-3,CASSFRQISTDTQYF,TGTGCCAGCAGCTTTCGACAGATTAGCACAGATACGCAGTATTTT
-,TRBV28,16,many,TRBJ2-6,CASSPAYGSGANVLTF,TGTGCCAGCAGTCCAGCCTATGGCTCTGGGGCCAACGTCCTGACTTTC